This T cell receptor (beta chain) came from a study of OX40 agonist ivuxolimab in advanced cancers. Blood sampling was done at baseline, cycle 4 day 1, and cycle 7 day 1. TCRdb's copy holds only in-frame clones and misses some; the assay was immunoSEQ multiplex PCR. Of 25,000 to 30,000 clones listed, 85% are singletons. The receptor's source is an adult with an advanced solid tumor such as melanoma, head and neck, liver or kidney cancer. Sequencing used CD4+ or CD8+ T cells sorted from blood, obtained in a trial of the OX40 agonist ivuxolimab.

The chain's CDR3 is CASKAPGANVLTF. The CDR3, as DNA: TGTGCCAGTAAGGCGCCTGGGGCCAACGTCCTGACTTTC. The chain carries TRBV11-2 and TRBJ2-6; D unresolved. Trimming took 9 bases from V and 2 from J, leaving 8 bases between them. The V gene's germline CDR1 is SGHAT and CDR2 FQNNGV. CDR3 length: 13 amino acids.